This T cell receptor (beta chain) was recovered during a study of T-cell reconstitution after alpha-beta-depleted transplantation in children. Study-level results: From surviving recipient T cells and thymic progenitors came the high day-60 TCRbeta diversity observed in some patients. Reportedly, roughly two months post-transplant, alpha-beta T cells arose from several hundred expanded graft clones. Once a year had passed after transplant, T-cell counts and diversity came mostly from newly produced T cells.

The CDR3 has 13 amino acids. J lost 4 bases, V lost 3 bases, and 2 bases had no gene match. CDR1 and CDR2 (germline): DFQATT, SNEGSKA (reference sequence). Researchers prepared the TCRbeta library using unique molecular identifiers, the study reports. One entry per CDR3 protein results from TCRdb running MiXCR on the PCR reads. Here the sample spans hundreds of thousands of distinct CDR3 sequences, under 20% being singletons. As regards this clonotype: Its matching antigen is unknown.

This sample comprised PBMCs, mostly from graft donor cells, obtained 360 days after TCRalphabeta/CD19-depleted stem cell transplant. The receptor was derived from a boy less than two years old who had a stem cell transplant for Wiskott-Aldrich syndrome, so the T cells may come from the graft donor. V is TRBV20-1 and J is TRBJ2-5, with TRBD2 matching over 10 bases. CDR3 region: CSASPSGRETQYF. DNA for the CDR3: TGCAGTGCTAGCCCTAGCGGGAGAGAGACCCAGTACTTC.